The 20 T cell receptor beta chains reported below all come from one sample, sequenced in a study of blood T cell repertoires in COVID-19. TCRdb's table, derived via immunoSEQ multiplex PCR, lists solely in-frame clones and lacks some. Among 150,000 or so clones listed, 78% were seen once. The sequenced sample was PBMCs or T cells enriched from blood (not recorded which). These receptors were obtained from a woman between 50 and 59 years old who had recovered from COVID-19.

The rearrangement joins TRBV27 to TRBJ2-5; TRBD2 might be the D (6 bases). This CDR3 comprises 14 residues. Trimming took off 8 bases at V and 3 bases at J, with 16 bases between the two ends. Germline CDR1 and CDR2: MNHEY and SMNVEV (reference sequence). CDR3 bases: TGTGCCAGCCATCCTGGGGGGTTAGAAGAGACCCAGTACTTC. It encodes CASHPGGLEETQYF.

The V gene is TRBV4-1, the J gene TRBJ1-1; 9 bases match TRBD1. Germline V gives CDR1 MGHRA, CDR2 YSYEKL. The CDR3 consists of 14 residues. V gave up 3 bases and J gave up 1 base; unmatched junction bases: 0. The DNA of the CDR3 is TGCGCCAGCAGCCAGGACAGGGGGAACACTGAAGCTTTCTTT. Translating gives CASSQDRGNTEAFF.

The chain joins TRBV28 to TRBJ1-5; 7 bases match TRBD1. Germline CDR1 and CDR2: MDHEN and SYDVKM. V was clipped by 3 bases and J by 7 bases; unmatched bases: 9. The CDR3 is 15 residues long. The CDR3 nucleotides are TGTGCCAGCAGTTTCCCCCGGGCAGGGGGGCAGCCCCAGCATTTT. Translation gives CASSFPRAGGQPQHF.

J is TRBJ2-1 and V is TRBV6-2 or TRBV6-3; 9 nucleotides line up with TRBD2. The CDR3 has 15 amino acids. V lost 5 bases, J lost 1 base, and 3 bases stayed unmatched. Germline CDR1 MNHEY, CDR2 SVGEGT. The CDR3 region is CASSTSGGSYNEQFF. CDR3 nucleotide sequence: TGTGCCAGCAGTACCAGCGGGGGGTCCTACAATGAGCAGTTCTTC.

CDR3 nucleotides: TGTGCCAGCAGTCTCCTCGGCCGGGTCCCAGAGACCCAGTACTTC. This sequence encodes CASSLLGRVPETQYF. The chain has TRBV28 and TRBJ2-5; D gene unclear. Trimming stripped 5 bases from V and 4 bases from J, with 17 bases between. The germline CDR1 and CDR2 sequences are MDHEN and SYDVKM. The CDR3 spans 15 residues.

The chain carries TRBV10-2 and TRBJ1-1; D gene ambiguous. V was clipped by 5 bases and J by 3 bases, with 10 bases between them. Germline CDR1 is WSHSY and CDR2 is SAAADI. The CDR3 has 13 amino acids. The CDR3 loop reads CASSRDVYTEAFF. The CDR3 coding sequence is TGCGCCAGCAGTCGGGATGTTTACACTGAAGCTTTCTTT.

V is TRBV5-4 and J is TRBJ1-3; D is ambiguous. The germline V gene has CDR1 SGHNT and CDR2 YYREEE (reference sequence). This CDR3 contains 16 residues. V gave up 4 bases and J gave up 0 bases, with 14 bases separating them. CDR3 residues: CASSLPTGNSGNTIYF. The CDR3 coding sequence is TGTGCCAGCAGCCTCCCGACGGGGAACTCTGGAAACACCATATATTTT.

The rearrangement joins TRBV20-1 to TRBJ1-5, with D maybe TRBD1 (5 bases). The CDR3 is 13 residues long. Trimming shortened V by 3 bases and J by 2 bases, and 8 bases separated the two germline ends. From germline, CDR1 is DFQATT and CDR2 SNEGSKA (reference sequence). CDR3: CSASEGGNQPQHF. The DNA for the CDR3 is TGCAGTGCTAGTGAAGGGGGCAATCAGCCCCAGCATTTT.

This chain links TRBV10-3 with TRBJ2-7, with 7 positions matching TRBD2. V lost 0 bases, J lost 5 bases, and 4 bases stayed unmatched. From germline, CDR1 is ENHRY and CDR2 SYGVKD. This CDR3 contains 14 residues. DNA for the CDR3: TGTGCCATCAGTGAGTCGGGGGAGGGAGACGAGCAGTACTTC. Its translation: CAISESGEGDEQYF.

In DNA, the CDR3 is TGTGCCAGCAGTTACTCGACTGGGTCACCCCTCCACTTT. It codes for CASSYSTGSPLHF. V is TRBV6-5 and J is TRBJ1-6; no firm D call. CDR1 MNHEY and CDR2 SVGAGI come from the germline V gene. The ends were cut back, 0 bases at V and 10 bases at J, with 7 bases in the middle. The CDR3 is made up of 13 amino acids.

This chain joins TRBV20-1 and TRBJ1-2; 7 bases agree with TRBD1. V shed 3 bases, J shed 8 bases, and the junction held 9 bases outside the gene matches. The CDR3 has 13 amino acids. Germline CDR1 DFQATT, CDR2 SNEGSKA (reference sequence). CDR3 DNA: TGCAGTGCTAGTCCCACAGGGGTACACGGCTACACCTTC. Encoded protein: CSASPTGVHGYTF.

CDR3 coding DNA: TGTGCCACCAGCAGAGCTCAGAATTCACCCCTCCACTTT. This gives the protein CATSRAQNSPLHF. The chain couples TRBV15 to TRBJ1-6; D unclear. Between the trimmed V and J ends, which lost 1 base and 7 bases, there was a span of 5 bases. The CDR3 covers 13 residues. Germline-derived CDR1 and CDR2 are LNHNV and YYDKDF (reference sequence). The variable domain in full, with the rest retrieved from reference TRBV15 and TRBJ1-6, is DAMVIQNPRYQVTQFGKPVTLSCSQTLNHNVMYWYQQKSSQAPKLLFHYYDKDFNNEADTPDNFQSRRPNTSFCFLDIRSPGLGDTAMYLCATSRAQNSPLHFGNGTRLTVT.

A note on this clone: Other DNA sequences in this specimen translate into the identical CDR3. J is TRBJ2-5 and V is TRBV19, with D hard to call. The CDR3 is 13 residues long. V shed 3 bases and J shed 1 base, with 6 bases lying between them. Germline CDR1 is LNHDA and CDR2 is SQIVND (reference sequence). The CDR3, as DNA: TGTGCCAGTAGTATCAACAGCCAAGAGACCCAGTACTTC. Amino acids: CASSINSQETQYF.

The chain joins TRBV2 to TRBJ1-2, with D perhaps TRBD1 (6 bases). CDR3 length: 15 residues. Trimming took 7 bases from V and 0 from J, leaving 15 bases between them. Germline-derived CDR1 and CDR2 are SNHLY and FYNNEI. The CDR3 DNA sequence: TGTGCCAGCACCACGTACCGGGACACTAACTATGGCTACACCTTC. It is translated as CASTTYRDTNYGYTF.

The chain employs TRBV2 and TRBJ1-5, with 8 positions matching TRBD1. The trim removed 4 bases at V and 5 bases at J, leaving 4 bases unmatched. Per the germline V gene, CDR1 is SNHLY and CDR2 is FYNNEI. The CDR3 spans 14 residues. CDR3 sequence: CASSAQGADQPQHF. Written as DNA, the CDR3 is TGTGCCAGCAGTGCTCAGGGGGCCGATCAGCCCCAGCATTTT.

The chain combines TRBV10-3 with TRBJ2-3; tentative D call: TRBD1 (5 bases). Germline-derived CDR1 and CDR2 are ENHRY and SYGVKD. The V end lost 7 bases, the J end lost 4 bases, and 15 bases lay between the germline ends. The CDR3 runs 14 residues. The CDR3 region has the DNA TGTGCCATCACGAAGGGGAAAGATGCAGATACGCAGTATTTT. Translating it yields CAITKGKDADTQYF.

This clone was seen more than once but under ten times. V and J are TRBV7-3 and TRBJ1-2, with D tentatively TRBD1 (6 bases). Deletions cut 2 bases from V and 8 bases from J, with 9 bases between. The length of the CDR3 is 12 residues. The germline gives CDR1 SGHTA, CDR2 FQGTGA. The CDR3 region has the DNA TGTGCCAGCAGCTTAGAGGGGGACGGCTACACCTTC. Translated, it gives CASSLEGDGYTF.

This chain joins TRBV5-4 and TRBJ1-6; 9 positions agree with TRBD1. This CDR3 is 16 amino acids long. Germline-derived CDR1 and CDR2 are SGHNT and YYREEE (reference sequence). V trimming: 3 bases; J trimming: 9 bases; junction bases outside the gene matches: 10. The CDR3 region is CASSWAQGARGSPLHF. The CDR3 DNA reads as TGTGCCAGCAGCTGGGCACAGGGGGCGCGCGGTTCACCCCTCCACTTT.

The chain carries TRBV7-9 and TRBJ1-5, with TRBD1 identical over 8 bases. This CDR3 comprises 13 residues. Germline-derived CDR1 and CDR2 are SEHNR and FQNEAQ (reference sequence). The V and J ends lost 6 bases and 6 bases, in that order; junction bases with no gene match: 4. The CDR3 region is CASSLDRAQPQHF. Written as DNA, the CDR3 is TGTGCCAGCAGTTTGGACAGGGCTCAGCCCCAGCATTTT.

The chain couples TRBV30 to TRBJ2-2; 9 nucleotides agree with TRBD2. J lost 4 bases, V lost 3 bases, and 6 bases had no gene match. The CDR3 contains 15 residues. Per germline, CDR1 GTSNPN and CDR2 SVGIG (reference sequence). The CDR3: CAWREAGGGTGELFF. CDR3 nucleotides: TGTGCCTGGAGAGAAGCGGGGGGCGGCACCGGGGAGCTGTTTTTT.